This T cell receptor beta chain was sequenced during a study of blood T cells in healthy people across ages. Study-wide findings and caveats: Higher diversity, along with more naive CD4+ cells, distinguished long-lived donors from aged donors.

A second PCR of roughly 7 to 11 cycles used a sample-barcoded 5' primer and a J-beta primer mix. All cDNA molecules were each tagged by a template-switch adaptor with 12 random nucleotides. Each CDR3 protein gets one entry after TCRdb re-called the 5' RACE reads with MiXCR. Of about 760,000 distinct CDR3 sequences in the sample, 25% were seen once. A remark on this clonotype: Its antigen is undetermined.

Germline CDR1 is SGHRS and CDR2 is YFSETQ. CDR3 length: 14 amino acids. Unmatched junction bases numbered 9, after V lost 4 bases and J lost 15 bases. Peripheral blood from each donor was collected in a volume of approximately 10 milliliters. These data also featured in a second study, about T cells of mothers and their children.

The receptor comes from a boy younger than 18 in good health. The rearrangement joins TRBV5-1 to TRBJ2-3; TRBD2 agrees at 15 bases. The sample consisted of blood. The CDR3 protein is CASSAGTSGRIEYF. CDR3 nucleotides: TGCGCCAGCAGCGCCGGGACTAGCGGGAGGATTGAATATTTT.